This T cell receptor (beta chain) was found in a study of blood T cell repertoires in COVID-19. Study at large: Samples came from the United States, Italy and Spain, spanning acute and convalescent COVID-19. The cDNA or gDNA used as material had been derived from T cells, B-cell-depleted T cells, or PBMCs.

This CDR3 is built from 17 residues. Germline lookup yields CDR1 SEHNR and CDR2 FQNEAQ (reference sequence). Trimming cost V 5 bases and J 4 bases; bases outside gene matches: 6. Per the study methods: Estimated nucleated cell counts came from reference gene primer amplification. Produced via immunoSEQ multiplex PCR; TCRdb's table is partial and in-frame only. From that table come the V and J calls and clone size; the DNA was used to work out D and trimming. The sample includes roughly 60,000 clones, approximately 92% seen only once; the top ten take approximately 5.5%. This receptor was taken from a human donor in a cohort sampled during active COVID-19. The source material was peripheral blood. V is TRBV7-9 and J is TRBJ2-1; TRBD2 aligns across 15 bases. CDR3 coding DNA: TGTGCCAGCAGCCCACGCGGACTAGCGGGAGGGTACAATGAGCAGTTCTTC. Amino acids: CASSPRGLAGGYNEQFF.